A single sample gave rise to the 2 T cell receptor beta chains below, sequenced in a study of OX40 agonist ivuxolimab in advanced cancers. Some clones are missing from TCRdb's copy, which holds only in-frame ones; the method was immunoSEQ multiplex PCR. Of fewer than 60,000 clones in the sample, approximately 90% are singletons; the top ten hold roughly 12%. The sequencing here drew on CD4+ or CD8+ T cells sorted from blood, taken in a trial of the OX40 agonist ivuxolimab. Receptors originate from an adult with an advanced solid tumor such as melanoma, head and neck, liver or kidney cancer.

V gene TRBV5-4 combines with J gene TRBJ1-6; a possible D gene is TRBD1 (6 bases). V lost 4 bases to trimming and J lost 3 bases, with 14 bases between them. Germline CDR1 reads SGHNT; CDR2 reads YYREEE (reference sequence). The CDR3 contains 16 residues. The CDR3 DNA is TGTGCCAGCAGCCTAACAGGGACGTTCTATAATTCACCCCTCCACTTT. It is translated as CASSLTGTFYNSPLHF. Full variable domain (missing parts from reference TRBV5-4 and TRBJ1-6): ETGVTQSPTHLIKTRGQQVTLRCSSQSGHNTVSWYQQALGQGPQFIFQYYREEENGRGNFPPRFSGLQFPNYSSELNVNALELDDSALYLCASSLTGTFYNSPLHFGNGTRLTVT.

The rearrangement links TRBV18 to TRBJ2-5, with a weak D call TRBD1 (6 bases). The CDR3 totals 14 residues. V lost 4 bases and J lost 5, with 14 bases in between. Per the germline V gene, CDR1 is KGHSH and CDR2 is LQKENI. CDR3 region: CASSRDIGKETQYF. Written as DNA, the CDR3 is TGTGCCAGCTCACGGGACATCGGCAAGGAGACCCAGTACTTC.